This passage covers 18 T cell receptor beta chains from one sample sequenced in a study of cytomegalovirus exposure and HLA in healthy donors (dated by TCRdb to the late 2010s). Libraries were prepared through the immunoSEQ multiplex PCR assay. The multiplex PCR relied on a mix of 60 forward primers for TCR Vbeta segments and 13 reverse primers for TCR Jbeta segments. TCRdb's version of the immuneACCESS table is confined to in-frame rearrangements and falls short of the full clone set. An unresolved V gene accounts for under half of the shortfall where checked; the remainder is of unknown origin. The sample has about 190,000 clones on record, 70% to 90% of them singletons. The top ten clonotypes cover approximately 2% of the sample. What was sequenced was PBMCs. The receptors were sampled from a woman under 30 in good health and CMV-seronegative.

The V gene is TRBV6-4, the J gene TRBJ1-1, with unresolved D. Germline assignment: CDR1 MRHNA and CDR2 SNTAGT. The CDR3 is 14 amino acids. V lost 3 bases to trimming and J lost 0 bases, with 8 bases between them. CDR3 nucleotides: TGTGCCAGCAGTGAAGATCGGTTGAACACTGAAGCTTTCTTT. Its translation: CASSEDRLNTEAFF.

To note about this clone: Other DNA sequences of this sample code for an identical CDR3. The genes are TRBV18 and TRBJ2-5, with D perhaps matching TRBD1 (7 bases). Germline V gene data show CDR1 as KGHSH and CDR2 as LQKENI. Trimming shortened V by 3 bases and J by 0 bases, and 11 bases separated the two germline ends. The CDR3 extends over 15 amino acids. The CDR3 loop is CASSPQGGNQETQYF. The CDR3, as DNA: TGTGCCAGCTCACCGCAGGGGGGTAACCAAGAGACCCAGTACTTC. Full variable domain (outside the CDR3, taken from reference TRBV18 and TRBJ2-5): NAGVMQNPRHLVRRRGQEARLRCSPMKGHSHVYWYRQLPEEGLKFMVYLQKENIIDESGMPKERFSAEFPKEGPSILRIQQVVRGDSAAYFCASSPQGGNQETQYFGPGTRLLVL.

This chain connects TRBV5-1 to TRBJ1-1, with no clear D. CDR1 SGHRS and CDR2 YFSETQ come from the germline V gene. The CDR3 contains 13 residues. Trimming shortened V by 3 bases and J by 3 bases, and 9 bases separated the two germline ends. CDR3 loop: CASSSYRDTEAFF. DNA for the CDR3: TGCGCCAGCAGCTCCTACAGAGACACTGAAGCTTTCTTT.

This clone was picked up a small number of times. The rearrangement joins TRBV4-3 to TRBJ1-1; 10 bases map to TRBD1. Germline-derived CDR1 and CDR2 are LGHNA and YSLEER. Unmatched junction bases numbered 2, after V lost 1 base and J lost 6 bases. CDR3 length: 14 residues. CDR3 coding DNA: TGCGCCAGCAGCCAAGGGGACAGGGGTGCTGAAGCTTTCTTT. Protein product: CASSQGDRGAEAFF.

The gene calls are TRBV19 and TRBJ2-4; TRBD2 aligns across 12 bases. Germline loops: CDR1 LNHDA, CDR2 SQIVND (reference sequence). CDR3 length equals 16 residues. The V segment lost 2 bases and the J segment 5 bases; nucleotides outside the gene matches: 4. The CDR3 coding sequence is TGTGCCAGTAGTATACTAGCGGGGGGGGAAGAAAACATTCAGTACTTC. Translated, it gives CASSILAGGEENIQYF.

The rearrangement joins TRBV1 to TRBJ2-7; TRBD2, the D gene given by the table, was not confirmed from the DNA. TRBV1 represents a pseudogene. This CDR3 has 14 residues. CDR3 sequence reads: CTSTLAGGSYEQYF. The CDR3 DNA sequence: TGCACCAGCACCCTAGCGGGAGGTTCTTACGAGCAGTACTTC.

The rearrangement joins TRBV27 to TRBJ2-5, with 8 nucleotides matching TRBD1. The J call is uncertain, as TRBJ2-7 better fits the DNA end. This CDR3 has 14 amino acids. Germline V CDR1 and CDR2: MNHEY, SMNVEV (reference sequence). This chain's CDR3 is CASSQGTGPYEQYF. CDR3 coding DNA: TGTGCCAGCAGCCAAGGGACAGGCCCCTACGAGCAGTACTTC.

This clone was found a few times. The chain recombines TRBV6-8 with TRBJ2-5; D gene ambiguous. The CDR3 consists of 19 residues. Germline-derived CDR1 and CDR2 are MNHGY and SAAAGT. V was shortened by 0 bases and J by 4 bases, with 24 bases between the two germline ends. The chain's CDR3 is CASSYSPGPRKPSGETQYF. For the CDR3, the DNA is TGTGCCAGCAGTTACTCCCCTGGTCCACGGAAACCGTCGGGAGAGACCCAGTACTTC.

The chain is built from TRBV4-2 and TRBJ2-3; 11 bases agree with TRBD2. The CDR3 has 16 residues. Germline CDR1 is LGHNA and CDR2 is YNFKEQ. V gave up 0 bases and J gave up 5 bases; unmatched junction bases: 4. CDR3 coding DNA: TGTGCCAGCAGCCAAGATACTAGCGGGGGAATAGATACGCAGTATTTT. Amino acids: CASSQDTSGGIDTQYF.

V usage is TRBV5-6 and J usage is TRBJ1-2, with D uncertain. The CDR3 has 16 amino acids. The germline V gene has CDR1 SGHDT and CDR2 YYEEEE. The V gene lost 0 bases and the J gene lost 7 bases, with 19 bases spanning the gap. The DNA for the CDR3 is TGTGCCAGCAGCTTGGGTGGAGCCGTAACTATGGGTGGCTACACCTTC. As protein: CASSLGGAVTMGGYTF.

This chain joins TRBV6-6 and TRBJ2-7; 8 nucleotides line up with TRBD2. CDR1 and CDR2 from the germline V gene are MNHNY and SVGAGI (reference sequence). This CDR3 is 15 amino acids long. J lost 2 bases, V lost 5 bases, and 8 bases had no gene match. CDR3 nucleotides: TGTGCCAGCAGTCGTAGCGGGATTGGTACCTACGAGCAGTACTTC. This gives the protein CASSRSGIGTYEQYF.

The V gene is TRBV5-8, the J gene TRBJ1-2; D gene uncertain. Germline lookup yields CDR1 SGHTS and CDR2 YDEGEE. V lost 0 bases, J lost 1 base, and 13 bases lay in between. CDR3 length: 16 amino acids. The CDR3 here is CASSLGAGNVNYGYTF. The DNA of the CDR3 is TGTGCCAGCAGCTTGGGGGCTGGCAACGTTAACTATGGCTACACCTTC.

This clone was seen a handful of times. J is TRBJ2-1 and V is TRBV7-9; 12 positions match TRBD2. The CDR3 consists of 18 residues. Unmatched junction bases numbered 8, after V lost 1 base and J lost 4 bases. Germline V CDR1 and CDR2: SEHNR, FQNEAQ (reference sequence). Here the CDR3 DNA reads TGTGCCAGCAGCTTAGGGACTAGCGGGGAGATCCTTTACAATGAGCAGTTCTTC. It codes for CASSLGTSGEILYNEQFF.

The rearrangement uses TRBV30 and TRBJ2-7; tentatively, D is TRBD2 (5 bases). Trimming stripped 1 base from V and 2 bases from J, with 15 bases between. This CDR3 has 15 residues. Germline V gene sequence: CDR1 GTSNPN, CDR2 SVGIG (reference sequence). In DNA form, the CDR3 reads TGTGCCTGGAGTGCCGTAGGGAGAGGGACCTACGAGCAGTACTTC. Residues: CAWSAVGRGTYEQYF.

The CDR3 DNA sequence: TGTGCCTGGAGTTGGGCACGGAACACTGAAGCTTTCTTT. Its protein product is CAWSWARNTEAFF. The chain carries TRBV30 and TRBJ1-1; D unclear. The length of the CDR3 is 13 residues. V shed 2 bases and J shed 1 base, with 8 bases lying between them. Germline V gene sequence: CDR1 GTSNPN, CDR2 SVGIG (reference sequence).

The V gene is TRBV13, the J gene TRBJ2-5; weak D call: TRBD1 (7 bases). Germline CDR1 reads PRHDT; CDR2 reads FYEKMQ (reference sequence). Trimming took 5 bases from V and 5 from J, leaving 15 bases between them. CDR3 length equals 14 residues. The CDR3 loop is CASSLTGEVETQYF. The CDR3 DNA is TGTGCCAGCAGCCTTACAGGGGAGGTCGAGACCCAGTACTTC. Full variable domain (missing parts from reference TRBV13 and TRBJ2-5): AAGVIQSPRHLIKEKRETATLKCYPIPRHDTVYWYQQGPGQDPQFLISFYEKMQSDKGSIPDRFSAQQFSDYHSELNMSSLELGDSALYFCASSLTGEVETQYFGPGTRLLVL.

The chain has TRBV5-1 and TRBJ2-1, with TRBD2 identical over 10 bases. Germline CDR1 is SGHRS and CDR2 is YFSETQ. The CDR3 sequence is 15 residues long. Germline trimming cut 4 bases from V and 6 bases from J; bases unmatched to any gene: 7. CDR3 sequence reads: CASSVTSGMSNEQFF. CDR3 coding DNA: TGCGCCAGCAGCGTTACTAGCGGGATGAGCAATGAGCAGTTCTTC.

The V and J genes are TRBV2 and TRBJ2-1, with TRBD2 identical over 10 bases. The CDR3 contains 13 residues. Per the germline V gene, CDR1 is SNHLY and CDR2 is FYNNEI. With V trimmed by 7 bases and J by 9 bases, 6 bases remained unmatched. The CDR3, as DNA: TGTGCCAGCAAGGAGCGGGAGGGACCTGAGCAGTTCTTC. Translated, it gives CASKEREGPEQFF.